This note documents a single T cell receptor beta chain sequence. The V gene lost 0 bases and the J gene lost 5 bases, with 5 bases spanning the gap. This CDR3 is 13 amino acids long. The sample is drawn from a study of T-cell memory formation after mild COVID-19. Amplification by 5'RACE using constant-segment primers produced TCR alpha and TCR beta cDNA libraries that carried sample barcodes and UMIs. TCRdb re-analysed the 5' RACE reads in MiXCR, keeping a single row per CDR3 protein. In the table there are about 470,000 distinct CDR3 sequences, 15% to 20% of which are singletons. Sample: PBMCs or a T cell subset sorted from them (not recorded which). The TCR sequence derives from an adult woman who had mild COVID-19 (a few samples of this study predate the infection). Cell type and time point are not known. This rearrangement joins TRBV12-3 or TRBV12-4 to TRBJ1-5; D not certain. The CDR3 loop reads CASSLADHQPQHF. Here the CDR3 DNA reads TGTGCCAGCAGTTTAGCCGATCATCAGCCCCAGCATTTT.